One T cell receptor beta chain is described in this entry. As yet, its antigen is unknown. The data stem from a study of tumor-infiltrating lymphocytes in primary liver carcinoma. Study background: Male and female patients aged 30 to 69 years made up the cohort. Sample yields, roughly 3.5 to 8 million productive TCRbeta reads, were similar across the tissue types.

CDR3 length: 16 amino acids. V lost 2 bases and J lost 2; bases outside the gene matches: 7. Looked up from germline, CDR1 is SGHAT and CDR2 is FQNNGV. The study co-extracted DNA and RNA from about 20-30 mg of unsorted bulk tissue. General study points: The study found a significantly higher top-250-clone fraction in tumors than in blood (p = 0.039).

Researchers generated TCR beta cDNA from about 500 ng of total RNA, relying on a constant-region primer. Three rounds of nested multiplex PCR with slightly modified ARM-PCR produced TCR beta libraries. TRBV1-TRBV30 forward and Cbeta reverse primers drove the first two approximately 10-cycle rounds. TCRdb re-derived calls from the multiplex PCR reads in MiXCR, one entry per CDR3 protein. The sample includes 35,000 to 45,000 distinct CDR3 sequences, 75% seen only once; the top ten take around two fifths. The rearrangement joins TRBV11-2 to TRBJ2-7; 9 bases are a match to TRBD2. The sequencing input was tumor-adjacent normal liver tissue. This clonotype was sampled from a woman aged 25 to 39 with primary liver carcinoma and hepatitis B virus infection. This CDR3 is CASSLRIAGAPYEQYF. The CDR3 nucleotides read TGTGCCAGCAGCTTAAGGATAGCGGGAGCTCCCTACGAGCAGTACTTC.